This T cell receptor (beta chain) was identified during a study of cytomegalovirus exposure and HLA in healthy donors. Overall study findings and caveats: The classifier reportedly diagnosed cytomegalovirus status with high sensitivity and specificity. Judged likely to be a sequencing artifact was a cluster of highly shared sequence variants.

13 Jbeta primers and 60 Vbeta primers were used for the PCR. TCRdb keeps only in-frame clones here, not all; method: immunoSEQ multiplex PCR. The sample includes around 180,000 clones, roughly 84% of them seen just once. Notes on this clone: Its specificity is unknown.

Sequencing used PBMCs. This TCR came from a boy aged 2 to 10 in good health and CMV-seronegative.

The CDR3 reads CASRQARGAKNIQYF. In nucleotides, the CDR3 is TGTGCAAGTCGACAGGCTAGGGGAGCCAAAAACATTCAGTACTTC. V usage is TRBV12-2 and J usage is TRBJ2-4; the D call of TRBD1 is as the table states it, not checked on the DNA. TRBV12-2 is reported as a pseudogene. This CDR3 has 15 residues.